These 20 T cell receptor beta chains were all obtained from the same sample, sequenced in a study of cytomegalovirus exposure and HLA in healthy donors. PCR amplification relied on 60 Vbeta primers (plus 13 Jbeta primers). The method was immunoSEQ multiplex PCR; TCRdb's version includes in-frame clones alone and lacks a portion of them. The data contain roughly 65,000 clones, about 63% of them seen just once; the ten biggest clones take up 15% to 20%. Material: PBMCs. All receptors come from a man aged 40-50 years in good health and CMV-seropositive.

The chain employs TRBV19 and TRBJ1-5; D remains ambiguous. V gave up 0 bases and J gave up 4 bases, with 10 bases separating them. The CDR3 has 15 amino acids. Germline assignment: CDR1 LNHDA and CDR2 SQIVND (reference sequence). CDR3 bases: TGTGCCAGTAGTATAGATGGACGGGGAAATCAGCCCCAGCATTTT. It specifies CASSIDGRGNQPQHF.

The CDR3 coding sequence is TGTGCCAGCAGTGTCCGTTGGGGAGGTGACACTGAAGCTTTCTTT. This translates into CASSVRWGGDTEAFF. The chain recombines TRBV2 with TRBJ1-1, with D hard to call. V was pared by 4 bases and J by 3 bases, with 15 bases between. Germline V gene lookup returns CDR1 SNHLY and CDR2 FYNNEI. CDR3 length: 15 residues.

The CDR3 loop is CASSVAAEAGRGTDTQYF. CDR3 nucleotide sequence: TGTGCCAGCAGCGTAGCGGCGGAAGCGGGCCGTGGCACAGATACGCAGTATTTT. This chain uses TRBV9 with TRBJ2-3; possible D gene TRBD2, 6 bases. The V gene lost 0 bases and the J gene lost 1 base, with 18 bases spanning the gap. The germline gives CDR1 SGDLS, CDR2 YYNGEE. The CDR3 is 18 amino acids.

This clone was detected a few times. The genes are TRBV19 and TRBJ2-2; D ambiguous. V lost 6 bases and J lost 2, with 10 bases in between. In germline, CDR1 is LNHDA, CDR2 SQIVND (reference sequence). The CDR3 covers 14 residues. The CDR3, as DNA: TGTGCCAGTAGGGCCAGCGAAAACACCGGGGAGCTGTTTTTT. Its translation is CASRASENTGELFF.

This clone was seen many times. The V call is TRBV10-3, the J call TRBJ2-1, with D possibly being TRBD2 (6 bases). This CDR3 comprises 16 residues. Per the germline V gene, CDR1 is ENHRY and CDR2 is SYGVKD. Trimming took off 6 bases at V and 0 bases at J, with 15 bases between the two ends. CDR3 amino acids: CAIRTGLASSYNEQFF. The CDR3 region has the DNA TGTGCCATCAGGACGGGACTGGCCAGCTCCTACAATGAGCAGTTCTTC.

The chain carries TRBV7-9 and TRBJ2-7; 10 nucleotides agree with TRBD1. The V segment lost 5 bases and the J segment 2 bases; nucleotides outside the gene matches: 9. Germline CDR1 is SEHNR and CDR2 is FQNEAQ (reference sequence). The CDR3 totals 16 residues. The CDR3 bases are TGTGCCAGCAGCCCAAGCACGGGACAGGGGACCTACGAGCAGTACTTC. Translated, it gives CASSPSTGQGTYEQYF.

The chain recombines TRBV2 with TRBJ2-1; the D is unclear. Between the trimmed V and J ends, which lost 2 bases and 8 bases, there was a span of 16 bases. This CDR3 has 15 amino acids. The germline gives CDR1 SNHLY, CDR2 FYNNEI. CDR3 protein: CASSELAIGEDEQFF. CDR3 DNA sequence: TGTGCCAGCAGTGAATTAGCCATAGGAGAAGATGAGCAGTTCTTC.

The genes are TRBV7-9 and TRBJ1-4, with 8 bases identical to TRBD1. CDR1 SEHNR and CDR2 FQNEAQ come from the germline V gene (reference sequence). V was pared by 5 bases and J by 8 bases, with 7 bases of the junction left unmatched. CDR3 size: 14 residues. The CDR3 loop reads CASSPGQGDEKLFF. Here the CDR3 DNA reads TGTGCCAGCAGCCCCGGACAGGGAGACGAAAAACTGTTTTTT.

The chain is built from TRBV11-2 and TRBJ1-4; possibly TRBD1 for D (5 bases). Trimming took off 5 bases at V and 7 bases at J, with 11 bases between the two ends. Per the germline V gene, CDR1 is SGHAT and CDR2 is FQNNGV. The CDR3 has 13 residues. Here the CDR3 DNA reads TGTGCCAGCAGCCTTCAGGGATCTGAAAAACTGTTTTTT. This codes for CASSLQGSEKLFF.

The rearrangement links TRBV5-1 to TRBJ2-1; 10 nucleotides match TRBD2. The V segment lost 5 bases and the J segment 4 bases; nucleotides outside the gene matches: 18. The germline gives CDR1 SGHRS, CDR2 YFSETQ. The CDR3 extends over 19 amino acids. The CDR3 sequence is CASSKNDYGLAGVYNEQFF. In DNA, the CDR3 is TGCGCCAGCAGTAAGAACGACTACGGGCTAGCGGGAGTATACAATGAGCAGTTCTTC.

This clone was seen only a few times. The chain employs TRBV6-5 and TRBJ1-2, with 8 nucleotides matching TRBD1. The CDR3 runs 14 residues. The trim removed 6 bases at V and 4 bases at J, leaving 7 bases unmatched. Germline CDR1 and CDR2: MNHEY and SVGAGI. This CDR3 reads CASRTGQGSYGYTF. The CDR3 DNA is TGTGCCAGCAGAACAGGACAGGGATCCTATGGCTACACCTTC.

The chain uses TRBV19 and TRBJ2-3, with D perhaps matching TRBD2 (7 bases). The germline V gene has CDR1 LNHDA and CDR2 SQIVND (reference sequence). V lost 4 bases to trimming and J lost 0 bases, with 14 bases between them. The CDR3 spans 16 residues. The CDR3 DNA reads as TGTGCCAGTAGTAAAGGGGGAGCGGGGAGCACAGATACGCAGTATTTT. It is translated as CASSKGGAGSTDTQYF.

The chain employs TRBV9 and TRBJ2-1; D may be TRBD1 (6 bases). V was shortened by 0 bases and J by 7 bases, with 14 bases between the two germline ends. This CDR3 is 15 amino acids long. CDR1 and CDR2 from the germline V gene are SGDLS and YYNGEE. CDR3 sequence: CASSVAGEGYNEQFF. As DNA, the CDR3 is TGTGCCAGCAGCGTAGCAGGGGAAGGTTATAATGAGCAGTTCTTC.

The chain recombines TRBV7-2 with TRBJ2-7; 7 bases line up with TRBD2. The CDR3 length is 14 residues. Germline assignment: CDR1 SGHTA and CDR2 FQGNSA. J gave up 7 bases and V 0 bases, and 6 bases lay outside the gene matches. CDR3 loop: CASSLAVGRQEQYF. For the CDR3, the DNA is TGTGCCAGCAGCTTAGCGGTCGGGAGGCAGGAGCAGTACTTC.

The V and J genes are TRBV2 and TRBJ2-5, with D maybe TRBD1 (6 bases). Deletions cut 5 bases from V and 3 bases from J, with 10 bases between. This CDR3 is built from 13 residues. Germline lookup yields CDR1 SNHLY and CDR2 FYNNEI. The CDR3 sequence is CASSPGEKETQYF. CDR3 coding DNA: TGTGCCAGCAGTCCAGGGGAGAAAGAGACCCAGTACTTC.

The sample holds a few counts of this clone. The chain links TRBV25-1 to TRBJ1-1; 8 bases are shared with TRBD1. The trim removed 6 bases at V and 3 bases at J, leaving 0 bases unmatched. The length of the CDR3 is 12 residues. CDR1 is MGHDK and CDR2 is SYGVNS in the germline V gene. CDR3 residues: CASRQGDTEAFF. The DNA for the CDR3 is TGTGCCAGCAGACAGGGGGACACTGAAGCTTTCTTT.

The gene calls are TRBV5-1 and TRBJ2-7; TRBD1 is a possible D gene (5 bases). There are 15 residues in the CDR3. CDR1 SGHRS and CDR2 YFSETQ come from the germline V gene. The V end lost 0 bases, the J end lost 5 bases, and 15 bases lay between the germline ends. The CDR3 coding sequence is TGCGCCAGCAGCTTGGCCTTCAGGGCAGCCCACGAGCAGTACTTC. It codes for CASSLAFRAAHEQYF.

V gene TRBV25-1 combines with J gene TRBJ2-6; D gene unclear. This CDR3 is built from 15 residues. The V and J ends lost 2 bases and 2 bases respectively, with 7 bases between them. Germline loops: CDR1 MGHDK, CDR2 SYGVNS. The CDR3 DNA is TGTGCCAGCAGTGAAGTTGGAGCTGGGGCCAACGTCCTGACTTTC. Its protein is CASSEVGAGANVLTF.

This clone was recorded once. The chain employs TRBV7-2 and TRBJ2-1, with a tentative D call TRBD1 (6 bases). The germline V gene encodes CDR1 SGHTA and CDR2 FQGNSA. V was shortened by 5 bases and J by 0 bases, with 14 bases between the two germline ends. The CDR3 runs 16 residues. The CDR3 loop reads CASSRVGQSSYNEQFF. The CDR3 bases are TGTGCCAGCAGCCGCGTCGGACAGAGCTCCTACAATGAGCAGTTCTTC.

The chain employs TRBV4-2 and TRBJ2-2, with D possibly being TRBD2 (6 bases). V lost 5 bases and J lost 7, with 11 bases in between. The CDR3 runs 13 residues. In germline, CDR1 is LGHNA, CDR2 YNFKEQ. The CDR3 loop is CASSIGGNGELFF. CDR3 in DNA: TGTGCCAGCAGCATTGGCGGGAACGGGGAGCTGTTTTTT.